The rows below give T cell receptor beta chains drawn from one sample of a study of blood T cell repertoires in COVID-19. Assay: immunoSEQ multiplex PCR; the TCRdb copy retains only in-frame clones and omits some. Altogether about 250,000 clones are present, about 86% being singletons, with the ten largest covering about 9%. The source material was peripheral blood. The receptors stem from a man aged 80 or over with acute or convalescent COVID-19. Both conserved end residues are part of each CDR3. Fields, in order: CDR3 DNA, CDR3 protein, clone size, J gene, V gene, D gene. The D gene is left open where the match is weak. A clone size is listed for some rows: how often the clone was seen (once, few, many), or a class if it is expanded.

cdr3_nt: TGCAGCGGACGGAAAGGAGATGGCTACACCTTC
cdr3_aa: CSGRKGDGYTF
clone_size: few
j_call: TRBJ1-2
v_call: TRBV29-1
d_call: .

cdr3_nt: TGCGCCAGCAGCGTAGGGGACACCACGTTCTCCTACGAGCAGTACTTC
cdr3_aa: CASSVGDTTFSYEQYF
clone_size: many
j_call: TRBJ2-7
v_call: TRBV5-1
d_call: .

cdr3_nt: TGCAGCGGGACTTTCGGCCTTGGGCAGTACTTC
cdr3_aa: CSGTFGLGQYF
clone_size: few
j_call: TRBJ2-7
v_call: TRBV29-1
d_call: .

cdr3_nt: TGTGCCAGCATCCCGGGGAACACTGAAGCTTTCTTT
cdr3_aa: CASIPGNTEAFF
clone_size: few
j_call: TRBJ1-1
v_call: TRBV12-3/TRBV12-4
d_call: .

cdr3_nt: TGTGCCAGCAGCTTAAGACAGGGGAACTATGGCTACACCTTC
cdr3_aa: CASSLRQGNYGYTF
clone_size: .
j_call: TRBJ1-2
v_call: TRBV7-8
d_call: TRBD1

cdr3_nt: TGTGCCAGCAGCTTAGTTTCGGTTCTGTCCTACGAGCAGTACTTC
cdr3_aa: CASSLVSVLSYEQYF
clone_size: few
j_call: TRBJ2-7
v_call: TRBV7-8
d_call: .

cdr3_nt: TGCGCCAGCAGCGGGGGACAGGGTACGGCTAGCGGCCGCTCCTACAATGAGCAGTTCTTC
cdr3_aa: CASSGGQGTASGRSYNEQFF
clone_size: .
j_call: TRBJ2-1
v_call: TRBV5-1
d_call: TRBD1

cdr3_nt: TGTGCCAGCAGTTTAAAGGCAGCGGGGGACAAATCACAGTTCTTC
cdr3_aa: CASSLKAAGDKSQFF
clone_size: .
j_call: TRBJ2-1
v_call: TRBV28
d_call: TRBD2

cdr3_nt: TGTGCCAGCAAAAGGAGACCAAATAGCAATCAGCCCCAGCATTTT
cdr3_aa: CASKRRPNSNQPQHF
clone_size: .
j_call: TRBJ1-5
v_call: TRBV2
d_call: .

cdr3_nt: TGTGCCAGCAGGGGGACAGCTTCCTACGAGCAGTACTTC
cdr3_aa: CASRGTASYEQYF
clone_size: .
j_call: TRBJ2-7
v_call: TRBV12-3/TRBV12-4
d_call: TRBD1

cdr3_nt: TGTGCCAGCAGCTACAGCGGGCAGGGGAACACTGAAGCTTTCTTT
cdr3_aa: CASSYSGQGNTEAFF
clone_size: .
j_call: TRBJ1-1
v_call: TRBV7-9
d_call: .

cdr3_nt: TGTGCCAGCTCACCCGGACTAGCGGGGGGTAGATTAGGCTACGAGCAGTACTTC
cdr3_aa: CASSPGLAGGRLGYEQYF
clone_size: .
j_call: TRBJ2-7
v_call: TRBV18
d_call: TRBD2

cdr3_nt: TGTGCCAGTACCTGGGGGCTGGTTGGTGAGCAGTTCTTC
cdr3_aa: CASTWGLVGEQFF
clone_size: .
j_call: TRBJ2-1
v_call: TRBV19
d_call: .

cdr3_nt: TGTGCCAGTAGTATCAAGGAGGGGCGGGGGAATCAGCCCCAGCATTTT
cdr3_aa: CASSIKEGRGNQPQHF
clone_size: .
j_call: TRBJ1-5
v_call: TRBV19
d_call: .

cdr3_nt: TGTGCCAGCAGCTTGGGAGGGTCGAGCTCCTATAATTCACCCCTCCACTTT
cdr3_aa: CASSLGGSSSYNSPLHF
clone_size: once
j_call: TRBJ1-6
v_call: TRBV5-4
d_call: .

cdr3_nt: TGTGCCTGGAGTGAATCAGGGAACGTCCAGCCCCAGCATTTT
cdr3_aa: CAWSESGNVQPQHF
clone_size: once
j_call: TRBJ1-5
v_call: TRBV30
d_call: .

cdr3_nt: TGTGCCAGCAGCCAAGAGGGCAGGGGCCAGACGTACGAGCAGTACTTC
cdr3_aa: CASSQEGRGQTYEQYF
clone_size: .
j_call: TRBJ2-7
v_call: TRBV4-2
d_call: .

cdr3_nt: TGTGCCAGCAGTTTCGGGGGCTCCTATAATTCACCCCTCCACTTT
cdr3_aa: CASSFGGSYNSPLHF
clone_size: .
j_call: TRBJ1-6
v_call: TRBV27
d_call: .

cdr3_nt: TGTGTTACACAGATCCGACTAGGGGGGGCCCAGCATTTT
cdr3_aa: CVTQIRLGGAQHF
clone_size: .
j_call: TRBJ1-5
v_call: TRBV28
d_call: .

cdr3_nt: TGTGCCAGCAGCCAAGCGAGGGTGACGCAGTATTTT
cdr3_aa: CASSQARVTQYF
clone_size: .
j_call: TRBJ2-3
v_call: TRBV14
d_call: .

cdr3_nt: TGTGCCAGCAGCCCCAGGGGTACCGGGACAGCCGGATTCTCTGGAAACACCATATATTTT
cdr3_aa: CASSPRGTGTAGFSGNTIYF
clone_size: .
j_call: TRBJ1-3
v_call: TRBV27
d_call: TRBD1

cdr3_nt: TGTGCCGGCCAACTAGCGGGAGCCAACTCCTACAATGAGCAGTTCTTC
cdr3_aa: CAGQLAGANSYNEQFF
clone_size: once
j_call: TRBJ2-1
v_call: TRBV7-9
d_call: TRBD2

cdr3_nt: TGCAGTGCTAGTAAGGGGTTATCCTACGAGCAGTACTTC
cdr3_aa: CSASKGLSYEQYF
clone_size: .
j_call: TRBJ2-7
v_call: TRBV20-1
d_call: .

cdr3_nt: TGTGCCAGCAGCTTGGCCTTGGTTCTAACCTATGGCTACACCTTC
cdr3_aa: CASSLALVLTYGYTF
clone_size: .
j_call: TRBJ1-2
v_call: TRBV5-8
d_call: .

cdr3_nt: TGTGCCAGCTCACGCGGACAGGGGGGGTACAATGAGCAGTTCTTC
cdr3_aa: CASSRGQGGYNEQFF
clone_size: .
j_call: TRBJ2-1
v_call: TRBV18
d_call: TRBD1

cdr3_nt: TGTGCCTGGAGTGTAAAGCGGGTGCCCTACGAGCAGTACTTC
cdr3_aa: CAWSVKRVPYEQYF
clone_size: .
j_call: TRBJ2-7
v_call: TRBV30
d_call: .

cdr3_nt: TGTGCCAGCAGTTCCTTCCTACGCGGGCAGTACTTC
cdr3_aa: CASSSFLRGQYF
clone_size: few
j_call: TRBJ2-7
v_call: TRBV28
d_call: .

cdr3_nt: TGTGCCAGCAGTGCGCCCAACAGGGTAGATACGCAGTATTTT
cdr3_aa: CASSAPNRVDTQYF
clone_size: .
j_call: TRBJ2-3
v_call: TRBV2
d_call: .

cdr3_nt: TGTGCCACCAGCAGAGGCCCGGGCAGGGGATTCAGCACTGAAGCTTTCTTT
cdr3_aa: CATSRGPGRGFSTEAFF
clone_size: .
j_call: TRBJ1-1
v_call: TRBV15
d_call: .

cdr3_nt: TGTGCCAGCAGCTTAGACAGGGACTCTGAGCAGTTCTTC
cdr3_aa: CASSLDRDSEQFF
clone_size: .
j_call: TRBJ2-1
v_call: TRBV11-2
d_call: .

cdr3_nt: TGTGCCAGCAGAGGAGAGATGAACACTGAAGCTTTCTTT
cdr3_aa: CASRGEMNTEAFF
clone_size: .
j_call: TRBJ1-1
v_call: TRBV6-6
d_call: .

cdr3_nt: TGTGCCAGCAGTTTTCCAGCAGATACGCAGTATTTT
cdr3_aa: CASSFPADTQYF
clone_size: few
j_call: TRBJ2-3
v_call: TRBV12-3/TRBV12-4
d_call: .

cdr3_nt: TGTGCCACCTCAAGGGGGCGAACTAGCAATCAGCCCCAGCATTTT
cdr3_aa: CATSRGRTSNQPQHF
clone_size: once
j_call: TRBJ1-5
v_call: TRBV6-5
d_call: TRBD1

cdr3_nt: TGTGCCAGCATCCCATTGCGAGGGTACTATGGCTACACCTTC
cdr3_aa: CASIPLRGYYGYTF
clone_size: .
j_call: TRBJ1-2
v_call: TRBV5-8
d_call: .

cdr3_nt: TGTGCCAGCAGCCCCGAGGGGACAGGGGCGCCAGCTGGCTACACCTTC
cdr3_aa: CASSPEGTGAPAGYTF
clone_size: .
j_call: TRBJ1-2
v_call: TRBV9
d_call: TRBD1

cdr3_nt: TGTGCCTGGAGTGTAGGGGTGAAGTTGAACACCGGGGAGCTGTTTTTT
cdr3_aa: CAWSVGVKLNTGELFF
clone_size: .
j_call: TRBJ2-2
v_call: TRBV30
d_call: .

cdr3_nt: TGTGCCAGCTCACCTCGACCGGGACAGGGTGGGGAGACCCAGTACTTC
cdr3_aa: CASSPRPGQGGETQYF
clone_size: few
j_call: TRBJ2-5
v_call: TRBV18
d_call: TRBD1

cdr3_nt: TGCGCCAGCAGCACGAAGACGGGGAACTATGGCTACACCTTC
cdr3_aa: CASSTKTGNYGYTF
clone_size: .
j_call: TRBJ1-2
v_call: TRBV5-1
d_call: .

cdr3_nt: TGTGCCACCAGTGATTTTGGGGAGACCGGGGAGCTGTTTTTT
cdr3_aa: CATSDFGETGELFF
clone_size: .
j_call: TRBJ2-2
v_call: TRBV24-1
d_call: .

cdr3_nt: TGCAGTGCTAGTGGACAGGGGTCTAACTATGGCTACACCTTC
cdr3_aa: CSASGQGSNYGYTF
clone_size: few
j_call: TRBJ1-2
v_call: TRBV20-1
d_call: TRBD1

cdr3_nt: TGTGCCACCAGTGGTACAACAGGGCGGGGGGCCAACGTCCTGACTTTC
cdr3_aa: CATSGTTGRGANVLTF
clone_size: once
j_call: TRBJ2-6
v_call: TRBV24-1
d_call: .

cdr3_nt: TGTGCCACCAGCAGGGCCCTAGCGGGAGGGCCCAGTGCGGACAATGAGCAGTTCTTC
cdr3_aa: CATSRALAGGPSADNEQFF
clone_size: .
j_call: TRBJ2-1
v_call: TRBV15
d_call: TRBD2

cdr3_nt: TGCGCCAGCAGCCCCTCTAGCTACAATGAGCAGTTCTTC
cdr3_aa: CASSPSSYNEQFF
clone_size: .
j_call: TRBJ2-1
v_call: TRBV5-1
d_call: .

cdr3_nt: TGTGCCAGCAGTGAACCCTCGGGTACGGCCACTAATGAAAAACTGTTTTTT
cdr3_aa: CASSEPSGTATNEKLFF
clone_size: .
j_call: TRBJ1-4
v_call: TRBV6-1
d_call: .

cdr3_nt: TGTGCCAGCAGCTCTGGGACAGGGGGCGGTGAGCAGTTCTTC
cdr3_aa: CASSSGTGGGEQFF
clone_size: .
j_call: TRBJ2-1
v_call: TRBV11-2
d_call: TRBD1

cdr3_nt: TGTGCCAGCAGCCCTAGCCGGACGGAGGGTTATGGCTACACCTTC
cdr3_aa: CASSPSRTEGYGYTF
clone_size: .
j_call: TRBJ1-2
v_call: TRBV11-1
d_call: .

cdr3_nt: TGTGCCAGCAGCCAAGAAGGGAGGCTAGCGGGACCTTCCTACGAGCAGTACTTC
cdr3_aa: CASSQEGRLAGPSYEQYF
clone_size: .
j_call: TRBJ2-7
v_call: TRBV3-1/TRBV3-2
d_call: TRBD2

cdr3_nt: TGTGCCAGCAGCCAAAACAGGGGGCTCGGGGAGCTGTTTTTT
cdr3_aa: CASSQNRGLGELFF
clone_size: .
j_call: TRBJ2-2
v_call: TRBV4-2
d_call: TRBD1

cdr3_nt: TGTGCCAGCAAAGAGGGGGCCTACGAGCAGTACTTC
cdr3_aa: CASKEGAYEQYF
clone_size: .
j_call: TRBJ2-7
v_call: TRBV6-5
d_call: .

cdr3_nt: TGTGCCAGCAGTGGACAGGGGGCTTTTGGAAACACCATATATTTT
cdr3_aa: CASSGQGAFGNTIYF
clone_size: .
j_call: TRBJ1-3
v_call: TRBV2
d_call: TRBD1

cdr3_nt: TGTGCCAGAAGCTTGGAGTTCGGGTCTTATAGCAATCAGCCCCAGCATTTT
cdr3_aa: CARSLEFGSYSNQPQHF
clone_size: .
j_call: TRBJ1-5
v_call: TRBV5-3
d_call: .

cdr3_nt: TGTGCCACCCCCGAGGGGGGGCCAGAAGATACGCAGTATTTT
cdr3_aa: CATPEGGPEDTQYF
clone_size: .
j_call: TRBJ2-3
v_call: TRBV6-8
d_call: .

cdr3_nt: TGTGCCAGCACCCCTGGCAGGGGCGCAGACTCCTACAATGAGCAGTTCTTC
cdr3_aa: CASTPGRGADSYNEQFF
clone_size: .
j_call: TRBJ2-1
v_call: TRBV11-3
d_call: .